This passage covers 32 T cell receptor beta chains from one sample sequenced in a study of T cell responses to AZD1222 COVID-19 vaccine. Profiled with immunoSEQ multiplex PCR; TCRdb holds only in-frame clones, not every one. The sample lists 150,000 to 200,000 clones, almost 95% occurring once. The sequenced sample was peripheral blood, obtained on day 0 of AZD1222 vaccination. The receptors here all came from an adult in good health.

The genes are TRBV10-3 and TRBJ1-2; D is unresolved. Trimming took 2 bases from V and 3 from J, leaving 13 bases between them. Germline V gene lookup returns CDR1 ENHRY and CDR2 SYGVKD. This CDR3 has 15 amino acids. The CDR3 is CAISESPYGDYGYTF. The DNA of the CDR3 is TGTGCCATCAGTGAGAGTCCTTATGGGGACTATGGCTACACCTTC.

With regard to this clone: Other nucleotide sequences from this sample produce the same CDR3. The gene calls are TRBV19 and TRBJ1-1; unclear D gene. V lost 1 base and J 6 bases, leaving 6 bases between the germline ends. The length of the CDR3 is 12 residues. Germline-derived CDR1 and CDR2 are LNHDA and SQIVND (reference sequence). The CDR3 sequence: CASSIGGPEAFF. The CDR3 region has the DNA TGTGCCAGTAGTATAGGAGGACCTGAAGCTTTCTTT. The full variable domain, with the rest looked up from reference TRBV19 and TRBJ1-1, is DGGITQSPKYLFRKEGQNVTLSCEQNLNHDAMYWYRQDPGQGLRLIYYSQIVNDFQKGDIAEGYSVSREKKESFPLTVTSAQKNPTAFYLCASSIGGPEAFFGQGTRLTVV.

The chain is built from TRBV24-1 and TRBJ2-2; the D gene is possibly TRBD1 (6 bases). This CDR3 region has 14 residues. Germline V CDR1 and CDR2: KGHDR, SFDVKD. V was clipped by 6 bases and J by 5 bases, with 12 bases between them. CDR3 protein: CATSSAGATGELFF. The CDR3 DNA sequence: TGTGCCACCAGTTCCGCAGGGGCAACCGGGGAGCTGTTTTTT.

This sequence joins TRBV24-1 and TRBJ2-3, with D maybe TRBD1 (6 bases). V lost 1 base and J 0 bases, leaving 16 bases between the germline ends. This CDR3 is 18 amino acids long. The germline V gene encodes CDR1 KGHDR and CDR2 SFDVKD. This CDR3 reads CATSDFPDSFFSTDTQYF. The CDR3 region has the DNA TGTGCCACCAGTGATTTTCCGGACAGCTTTTTCAGCACAGATACGCAGTATTTT.

The chain carries TRBV7-8 and TRBJ2-1, with TRBD1 matching over 9 bases. V trimming: 5 bases; J trimming: 8 bases; junction bases outside the gene matches: 10. In germline, CDR1 is SGHVS, CDR2 FQNEAQ. The CDR3 consists of 15 residues. CDR3 loop: CASSARTGVWDEQFF. The DNA for the CDR3 is TGTGCCAGCAGCGCCAGGACAGGGGTATGGGATGAGCAGTTCTTC.

The rearrangement links TRBV7-2 to TRBJ2-3, with 8 bases fitting TRBD1. Trimming at V came to 5 bases and at J to 0 bases, leaving 10 bases not matched to a gene. The CDR3 has 17 amino acids. Germline CDR1 and CDR2: SGHTA and FQGNSA. As DNA, the CDR3 is TGTGCCAGCAGCCGGACTACAGGGGGACGTAGCACAGATACGCAGTATTTT. Its translation: CASSRTTGGRSTDTQYF.

The rearrangement uses TRBV7-9 and TRBJ1-1; a weak D match, TRBD1 (5 bases). Germline V gives CDR1 SEHNR, CDR2 FQNEAQ (reference sequence). This CDR3 has 13 residues. V was pared by 8 bases and J by 4 bases, with 14 bases between. Written as DNA, the CDR3 is TGTGCCAGCTTGGGTCTCGGGGGCACTGAAGCTTTCTTT. This translates into CASLGLGGTEAFF.

The chain couples TRBV9 to TRBJ2-7; TRBD2 is a possible D gene (5 bases). Trimming took 4 bases from V and 0 from J, leaving 8 bases between them. The CDR3 runs 13 residues. CDR1 and CDR2 from the germline V gene are SGDLS and YYNGEE. The CDR3 here is CASSPRDSYEQYF. CDR3 bases: TGTGCCAGCAGCCCCCGGGACTCCTACGAGCAGTACTTC. Combining the CDR3 with reference TRBV9 and TRBJ2-7 gives the whole variable domain DSGVTQTPKHLITATGQRVTLRCSPRSGDLSVYWYQQSLDQGLQFLIQYYNGEERAKGNILERFSAQQFPDLHSELNLSSLELGDSALYFCASSPRDSYEQYFGPGTRLTVT.

This chain uses TRBV7-3 with TRBJ2-7; tentatively, D is TRBD2 (7 bases). Per germline, CDR1 SGHTA and CDR2 FQGTGA. This CDR3 comprises 16 residues. The ends were cut back, 5 bases at V and 3 bases at J, with 20 bases in the middle. This CDR3 is CASSHLSGTRRYEQYF. CDR3 DNA sequence: TGTGCCAGCAGCCATCTAAGCGGGACACGCCGCTACGAGCAGTACTTC.

The table lists this clone with a count of one. The J gene is TRBJ1-2, the V gene TRBV4-1; perhaps TRBD1 as D (6 bases). Germline-derived CDR1 and CDR2 are MGHRA and YSYEKL. V shed 0 bases and J shed 6 bases, with 14 bases lying between them. The CDR3 runs 15 residues. CDR3 in amino acids: CASSQDLSGEDGYTF. As DNA, the CDR3 is TGCGCCAGCAGCCAAGATTTGTCAGGGGAGGATGGCTACACCTTC.

This clone was observed a single time. The gene calls are TRBV7-2 and TRBJ2-3; 10 positions agree with TRBD2. The trim removed 5 bases at V and 3 bases at J, leaving 11 bases unmatched. The CDR3 runs to 17 residues. Germline-derived CDR1 and CDR2 are SGHTA and FQGNSA. CDR3 in amino acids: CASSPSGLAGVTDTQYF. The DNA of the CDR3 is TGTGCCAGCAGCCCGTCCGGGCTAGCGGGAGTTACAGATACGCAGTATTTT.

The gene calls are TRBV7-2 and TRBJ2-7; TRBD1 matches 9 bases. Germline CDR1 and CDR2: SGHTA and FQGNSA. The junction had 11 bases not matched to a gene; V was cut back by 5 bases and J by 3 bases. This CDR3 spans 16 amino acids. CDR3 loop: CASSKTGGQGIYEQYF. The CDR3 DNA follows: TGTGCCAGCAGCAAGACAGGGGGACAGGGAATCTACGAGCAGTACTTC.

This clone occurred a few times. The chain couples TRBV27 to TRBJ2-7; the match to TRBD1 covers 8 bases. Looked up from germline, CDR1 is MNHEY and CDR2 is SMNVEV (reference sequence). V lost 7 bases, J lost 0 bases, and 8 bases stayed unmatched. This CDR3 is built from 15 residues. CDR3: CASTPPGTGSYEQYF. In DNA form, the CDR3 reads TGTGCCAGCACCCCCCCCGGGACAGGCTCCTACGAGCAGTACTTC.

The V and J genes are TRBV28 and TRBJ2-3; 7 bases fit TRBD2. This CDR3 comprises 12 residues. The germline CDR1 and CDR2 sequences are MDHEN and SYDVKM. V dropped 6 bases and J dropped 5; count of bases not matched to a gene: 2. CDR3 residues: CASSIAGDTQYF. As DNA, the CDR3 is TGTGCCAGCAGCATAGCGGGAGATACGCAGTATTTT.

The genes are TRBV9 and TRBJ1-2; D is unclear. Germline V gene lookup returns CDR1 SGDLS and CDR2 YYNGEE. Trimming took 4 bases from V and 1 from J, leaving 5 bases between them. This CDR3 contains 12 residues. CDR3 nucleotides: TGTGCCAGCAGCCCCTATAACTATGGCTACACCTTC. Protein product: CASSPYNYGYTF.

The V and J genes are TRBV9 and TRBJ2-3; TRBD1 aligns across 7 bases. Looked up from germline, CDR1 is SGDLS and CDR2 is YYNGEE. The CDR3 covers 15 residues. With 3 bases clipped from V and 5 bases from J, the junction kept 9 bases outside the gene matches. The CDR3 region is CASSGGGRGKDTQYF. The CDR3 DNA reads as TGTGCCAGCAGCGGTGGGGGCAGGGGGAAAGATACGCAGTATTTT.

The sample holds a few counts of this clone. The rearrangement links TRBV7-9 to TRBJ2-2; 11 nucleotides match TRBD1. V lost 4 bases to trimming and J lost 2 bases; unmatched junction nucleotides: 9. The CDR3 contains 18 residues. Looked up from germline, CDR1 is SEHNR and CDR2 is FQNEAQ (reference sequence). CDR3 DNA: TGTGCCAGCAGCTGGGGACAGGGGGAGACGGGAAACACCGGGGAGCTGTTTTTT. This translates into CASSWGQGETGNTGELFF.

This clone showed up just a few times. V and J are TRBV15 and TRBJ1-6; D not certain. V was clipped by 3 bases and J by 9 bases, with 15 bases between them. CDR3 length: 15 residues. Germline values: CDR1 LNHNV, CDR2 YYDKDF (reference sequence). The CDR3 region is CATSSFGGESSPLHF. The CDR3 DNA sequence: TGTGCCACCAGCAGCTTTGGTGGCGAGAGTTCACCCCTCCACTTT.

This chain links TRBV20-1 with TRBJ2-5, with D possibly matching TRBD2 (5 bases). Per germline, CDR1 DFQATT and CDR2 SNEGSKA (reference sequence). With 1 base removed from V and 5 bases from J, the gap between germline ends came to 5 bases. The CDR3 is 11 amino acids. The CDR3 nucleotides are TGCAGTGCTAGAGGAGGGGAGACCCAGTACTTC. It encodes CSARGGETQYF.

The V call is TRBV29-1, the J call TRBJ1-2, with D possibly TRBD1 on 5 matching bases. Germline V gives CDR1 SQVTM, CDR2 ANQGSEA. The CDR3 sequence is 11 residues long. V dropped 4 bases and J dropped 8 bases, with 11 bases sitting between them. The CDR3 region has the DNA TGCAGCGTTGGTCGCAGGGACGGCTACACCTTC. Its translation: CSVGRRDGYTF.

V usage is TRBV6-5 and J usage is TRBJ2-7; a weak D match, TRBD1 (6 bases). The CDR3 totals 15 residues. Trimming took 0 bases from V and 0 from J, leaving 9 bases between them. The V gene's germline CDR1 is MNHEY and CDR2 SVGAGI. CDR3 nucleotide sequence: TGTGCCAGCAGTTACTCCAGGGGAACCTCCTACGAGCAGTACTTC. Translated, it gives CASSYSRGTSYEQYF.

The rearrangement uses TRBV27 and TRBJ1-2, with a possible D match to TRBD1 (6 bases). The CDR3 length is 13 residues. V dropped 6 bases and J dropped 4 bases, with 12 bases sitting between them. Germline CDR1 MNHEY, CDR2 SMNVEV (reference sequence). The CDR3 sequence: CASSLRGGYGYTF. DNA of the CDR3: TGTGCCAGCAGCCTAAGAGGGGGCTATGGCTACACCTTC.

The CDR3 DNA reads as TGCGCCAGCAGCCAAACCGGGACACAGAATGAAAAACTGTTTTTT. Translating gives CASSQTGTQNEKLFF. V is TRBV4-3 and J is TRBJ1-4; D perhaps matches TRBD1 (6 bases). The CDR3 length is 15 residues. V was shortened by 2 bases and J by 5 bases, with 12 bases between the two germline ends. Germline V lookup: CDR1 LGHNA, CDR2 YSLEER.

The chain joins TRBV5-1 to TRBJ2-3, with TRBD1 as a possible D gene (6 bases). Trimming cost V 4 bases and J 3 bases, with 18 bases left between them. The CDR3 covers 16 residues. CDR1 and CDR2 (germline): SGHRS, YFSETQ. CDR3 residues: CASSRQVSTGTDTQYF. The CDR3 nucleotides are TGCGCCAGCAGCAGACAGGTCTCGACTGGTACAGATACGCAGTATTTT.

The chain recombines TRBV5-1 with TRBJ1-2; TRBD1 aligns across 8 bases. This CDR3 region has 15 residues. The ends lost 1 base at V and 4 bases at J; junction bases unmatched: 6. CDR1 is SGHRS and CDR2 is YFSETQ in the germline V gene. Written as DNA, the CDR3 is TGCGCCAGCAGCTTGACGGGTGGACAGGGCTATGGCTACACCTTC. Translated: CASSLTGGQGYGYTF.

This rearrangement joins TRBV6-5 to TRBJ2-7; the match to TRBD1 covers 7 bases. V gave up 6 bases and J gave up 3 bases; unmatched junction bases: 2. Germline V lookup: CDR1 MNHEY, CDR2 SVGAGI. The CDR3 length is 12 residues. CDR3 sequence: CASRGQNYEQYF. The CDR3 nucleotides read TGTGCCAGCAGGGGACAGAACTACGAGCAGTACTTC.

The V gene is TRBV6-5, the J gene TRBJ2-7; 12 bases agree with TRBD2. Germline trimming cut 5 bases from V and 6 bases from J; bases unmatched to any gene: 8. This CDR3 is built from 15 residues. Germline-derived CDR1 and CDR2 are MNHEY and SVGAGI. Written as DNA, the CDR3 is TGTGCCAGCAGTCCGCTAGCGGGAGGGCCGGGCGAGCAGTACTTC. It is translated as CASSPLAGGPGEQYF.

The rearrangement uses TRBV2 and TRBJ1-5; weak D call: TRBD1 (6 bases). With 5 bases removed from V and 3 bases from J, the gap between germline ends came to 11 bases. Per the germline V gene, CDR1 is SNHLY and CDR2 is FYNNEI. CDR3 length: 14 residues. The CDR3 sequence is CASSKDSFNQPQHF. The CDR3 DNA follows: TGTGCCAGCAGTAAGGACAGCTTCAATCAGCCCCAGCATTTT.

The chain is built from TRBV24-1 and TRBJ2-2; no clear D. V lost 3 bases and J 5 bases, leaving 9 bases between the germline ends. The germline CDR1 and CDR2 sequences are KGHDR and SFDVKD. The CDR3 is made up of 14 amino acids. The CDR3 region is CATSDSPITGELFF. DNA of the CDR3: TGTGCCACCAGTGATAGTCCGATAACCGGGGAGCTGTTTTTT.

V and J are TRBV28 and TRBJ2-5; D not resolved. Germline CDR1 reads MDHEN; CDR2 reads SYDVKM. V lost 2 bases to trimming and J lost 1 base, with 8 bases between them. The CDR3 totals 14 residues. CDR3 in amino acids: CASSLQVPQETQYF. DNA of the CDR3: TGTGCCAGCAGTTTACAAGTCCCCCAAGAGACCCAGTACTTC.

The rearrangement links TRBV4-3 to TRBJ2-3; perhaps TRBD1 as D (5 bases). V was cut by 0 bases and J by 4 bases, with 11 bases left in between. The CDR3 is made up of 15 amino acids. Per germline, CDR1 LGHNA and CDR2 YSLEER. The CDR3 sequence is CASSQDSGWADTQYF. The CDR3 DNA sequence: TGCGCCAGCAGCCAAGACTCAGGGTGGGCAGATACGCAGTATTTT.

This clone was found once. The V and J genes are TRBV7-6 and TRBJ2-7; 7 bases are shared with TRBD1. Germline CDR1 and CDR2: SGHVS and FNYEAQ. This CDR3 is built from 15 residues. V lost 2 bases, J lost 5 bases, and 9 bases stayed unmatched. The CDR3 is CASSLIGTGVHEQYF. The CDR3 DNA follows: TGTGCCAGCAGCTTAATTGGAACAGGGGTCCACGAGCAGTACTTC.